Below are 17 T cell receptor beta chains sequenced from a single sample in a study of cytomegalovirus exposure and HLA in healthy donors. It was with 60 Vbeta and 13 Jbeta primers that the PCR ran. Measured with immunoSEQ multiplex PCR; TCRdb has only the in-frame clones, and not every one. This table holds 150,000 to 200,000 clones, about 77% found once. Sequences were obtained from PBMCs. These receptors came from a male donor in good health and CMV-seropositive.

The rearrangement links TRBV2 to TRBJ2-5; 14 nucleotides agree with TRBD2. After removal of 6 bases from V and 2 bases from J, the junction contained 8 bases not matched to a gene. Germline CDR1 and CDR2: SNHLY and FYNNEI. CDR3 length: 17 amino acids. The DNA for the CDR3 is TGTGCCAGCAGCCCTCTTGGACTAGCGGGGGGACAAGAGACCCAGTACTTC. Protein: CASSPLGLAGGQETQYF.

This chain connects TRBV5-4 to TRBJ2-7; 7 bases are a match to TRBD1. Germline V gene sequence: CDR1 SGHNT, CDR2 YYREEE (reference sequence). The CDR3 length is 14 residues. V gave up 4 bases and J gave up 3 bases; unmatched junction bases: 7. CDR3 in amino acids: CASSQQGLSYEQYF. DNA of the CDR3: TGTGCCAGCAGCCAACAGGGGTTAAGCTACGAGCAGTACTTC.

This clone was observed a few times. The chain combines TRBV6-5 with TRBJ2-7; 8 bases map to TRBD2. Germline trimming cut 6 bases from V and 4 bases from J; bases unmatched to any gene: 11. Germline CDR1 is MNHEY and CDR2 is SVGAGI. This CDR3 has 15 residues. CDR3 sequence (DNA): TGTGCCAGCAGCGTTCTCGAAGCGGGGGATTACGAGCAGTACTTC. It encodes CASSVLEAGDYEQYF.

This chain uses TRBV19 with TRBJ1-5; 7 positions match TRBD1. CDR1 and CDR2 (germline): LNHDA, SQIVND (reference sequence). This CDR3 is built from 16 residues. Trimming at V came to 5 bases and at J to 2 bases, leaving 9 bases not matched to a gene. The DNA for the CDR3 is TGTGCCAGTAGTCAGGGGGGCGCGCAGGGCAATCAGCCCCAGCATTTT. Translated, it gives CASSQGGAQGNQPQHF.

This sequence joins TRBV9 and TRBJ2-3; 9 nucleotides match TRBD1. The CDR3 is 14 amino acids. The germline V gene encodes CDR1 SGDLS and CDR2 YYNGEE. With 8 bases clipped from V and 5 bases from J, the junction kept 9 bases outside the gene matches. The CDR3 nucleotides are TGTGCCAGTTCTTGGACAGGGGACCGAGATACGCAGTATTTT. Translated, it gives CASSWTGDRDTQYF.

This clone was seen only a few times. The gene calls are TRBV2 and TRBJ2-1; D call uncertain. The V end was cut by 3 bases, the J end by 4 bases, with 4 bases between. The CDR3 loop spans 12 amino acids. CDR1 SNHLY and CDR2 FYNNEI come from the germline V gene. The CDR3 region has the DNA TGTGCCAGCAGTGAGACTTACAATGAGCAGTTCTTC. The encoded protein is CASSETYNEQFF.

V usage is TRBV9 and J usage is TRBJ2-2; D might be TRBD2 (5 bases). Trimming cost V 4 bases and J 5 bases, with 18 bases left between them. This CDR3 has 16 amino acids. The germline CDR1 and CDR2 sequences are SGDLS and YYNGEE. The CDR3 DNA reads as TGTGCCAGCAGCCCAAGAACGAGGGTTAGAACCGGGGAGCTGTTTTTT. It encodes CASSPRTRVRTGELFF.

The chain combines TRBV9 with TRBJ2-7; D not certain. The CDR3 length is 14 residues. V lost 0 bases to trimming and J lost 3 bases, with 10 bases between them. Germline V CDR1 and CDR2: SGDLS, YYNGEE. The CDR3 DNA reads as TGTGCCAGCAGCGTAGGGGTCGGAGACTACGAGCAGTACTTC. Translated: CASSVGVGDYEQYF.

The chain is built from TRBV19 and TRBJ2-3, with D uncertain. The ends were cut back, 4 bases at V and 1 base at J, with 9 bases in the middle. Germline V gene lookup returns CDR1 LNHDA and CDR2 SQIVND (reference sequence). This CDR3 has 14 amino acids. CDR3 sequence (DNA): TGTGCCAGTAGTAATGGCCGGGGCACAGATACGCAGTATTTT. Its protein product is CASSNGRGTDTQYF.

This chain uses TRBV9 with TRBJ2-1; the D is unclear. Germline values: CDR1 SGDLS, CDR2 YYNGEE. CDR3 length: 13 residues. V gave up 2 bases and J gave up 9 bases, with 12 bases separating them. The CDR3 DNA is TGTGCCAGCAGCGTCGGTCTCGTCTCTGAGCAGTTCTTC. Encoded protein: CASSVGLVSEQFF.

The chain employs TRBV9 and TRBJ2-1, with D unresolved. Germline lookup yields CDR1 SGDLS and CDR2 YYNGEE. The CDR3 runs 16 residues. The V end was cut by 4 bases, the J end by 5 bases, with 19 bases between. CDR3: CASSSRRRAVDNEQFF. CDR3 DNA sequence: TGTGCCAGCAGCTCCCGCCGGCGCGCGGTAGACAATGAGCAGTTCTTC.

The chain couples TRBV4-2 to TRBJ1-6; D uncertain. Trimming pared 5 bases from V and 9 bases from J, leaving 17 bases between. The germline gives CDR1 LGHNA, CDR2 YNFKEQ. The CDR3 runs to 15 residues. CDR3 in amino acids: CASSAKVGATSPLHF. In DNA, the CDR3 is TGTGCCAGCAGCGCCAAGGTTGGAGCTACTTCACCCCTCCACTTT.

This chain's CDR3 is CASGSGEHGYTF. The CDR3 bases are TGTGCCAGCGGCTCCGGGGAGCATGGCTACACCTTC. The rearrangement uses TRBV25-1 and TRBJ1-2; D is ambiguous. Trimming took off 8 bases at V and 6 bases at J, with 13 bases between the two ends. The CDR3 contains 12 residues. Germline V CDR1 and CDR2: MGHDK, SYGVNS.

The chain links TRBV10-3 to TRBJ2-7, with TRBD1 as a possible D gene (5 bases). V gave up 8 bases and J gave up 3 bases, with 23 bases separating them. Germline assignment: CDR1 ENHRY and CDR2 SYGVKD. The CDR3 contains 16 residues. In DNA form, the CDR3 reads TGTGCCATCCGCAGGGCGAGAGGCACCGAGGACTACGAGCAGTACTTC. Translation: CAIRRARGTEDYEQYF.

CDR3 in DNA: TGTGCTAGTGGTTTGGTAGTAGGGGGCGCCGACACCGGGGAGCTGTTTTTT. Protein product: CASGLVVGGADTGELFF. The chain uses TRBV12-5 and TRBJ2-2; 7 bases match TRBD1. V was clipped by 0 bases and J by 3 bases; unmatched bases: 7. The germline V gene encodes CDR1 LGHNT and CDR2 FRNRAP. The CDR3 has 17 residues.

CDR3 sequence reads: CASRDRGPNYGYTF. The CDR3, as DNA: TGTGCCAGCAGGGACAGGGGGCCCAACTATGGCTACACCTTC. The chain employs TRBV27 and TRBJ1-2, with 11 bases matching TRBD1. The germline V gene encodes CDR1 MNHEY and CDR2 SMNVEV (reference sequence). Trimming took 6 bases from V and 2 from J; bases not matched to a gene: 2. CDR3 length equals 14 residues.

The chain recombines TRBV5-5 with TRBJ1-4; TRBD1 matches at 7 bases. Germline CDR1 reads SGHKS; CDR2 reads YYEKEE (reference sequence). The CDR3 consists of 15 residues. The V segment lost 4 bases and the J segment 7 bases; nucleotides outside the gene matches: 10. The CDR3 sequence is CASSPGWAGGEKLFF. The DNA for the CDR3 is TGTGCCAGCAGCCCTGGGTGGGCAGGGGGTGAAAAACTGTTTTTT.